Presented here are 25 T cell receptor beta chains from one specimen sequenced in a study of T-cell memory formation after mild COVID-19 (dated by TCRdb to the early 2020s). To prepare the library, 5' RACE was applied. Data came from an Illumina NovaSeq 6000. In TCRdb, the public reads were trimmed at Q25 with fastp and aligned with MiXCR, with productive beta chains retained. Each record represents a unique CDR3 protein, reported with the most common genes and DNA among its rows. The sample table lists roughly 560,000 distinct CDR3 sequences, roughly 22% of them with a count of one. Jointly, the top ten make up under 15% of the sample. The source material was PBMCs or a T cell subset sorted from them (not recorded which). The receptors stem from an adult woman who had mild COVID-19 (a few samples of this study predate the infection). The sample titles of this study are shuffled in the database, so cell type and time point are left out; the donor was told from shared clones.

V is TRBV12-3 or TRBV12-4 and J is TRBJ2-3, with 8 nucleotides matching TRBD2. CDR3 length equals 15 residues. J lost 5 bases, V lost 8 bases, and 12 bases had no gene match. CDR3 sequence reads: CASVTGGAYGDTQYF. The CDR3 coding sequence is TGTGCCAGCGTCACCGGGGGGGCTTATGGAGATACGCAGTATTTT.

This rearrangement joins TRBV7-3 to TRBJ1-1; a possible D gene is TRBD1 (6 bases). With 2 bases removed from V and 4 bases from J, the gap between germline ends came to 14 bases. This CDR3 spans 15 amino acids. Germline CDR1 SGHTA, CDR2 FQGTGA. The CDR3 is CASSLYGLQGTEAFF. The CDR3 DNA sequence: TGTGCCAGCAGCTTATATGGCTTACAGGGCACTGAAGCTTTCTTT.

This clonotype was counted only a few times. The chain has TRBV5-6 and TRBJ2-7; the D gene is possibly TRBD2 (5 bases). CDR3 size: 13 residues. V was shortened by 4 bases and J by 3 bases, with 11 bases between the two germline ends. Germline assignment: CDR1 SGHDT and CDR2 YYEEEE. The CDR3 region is CASSKRRVYEQYF. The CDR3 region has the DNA TGTGCCAGCAGCAAACGGCGGGTCTACGAGCAGTACTTC.

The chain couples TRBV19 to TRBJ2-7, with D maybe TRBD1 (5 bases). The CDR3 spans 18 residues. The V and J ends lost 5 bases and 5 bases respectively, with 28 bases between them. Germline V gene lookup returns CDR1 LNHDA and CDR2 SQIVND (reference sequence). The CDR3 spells CASSDDSWRSSGRHEQYF. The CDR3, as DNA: TGTGCCAGTAGTGATGACAGTTGGCGAAGTTCCGGTCGCCACGAGCAGTACTTC.

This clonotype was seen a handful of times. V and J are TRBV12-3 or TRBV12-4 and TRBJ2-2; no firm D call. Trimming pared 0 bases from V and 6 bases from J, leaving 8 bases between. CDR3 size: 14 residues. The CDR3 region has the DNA TGTGCCAGCAGTTTAGCGCGGATCGCCGGGGAGCTGTTTTTT. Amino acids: CASSLARIAGELFF.

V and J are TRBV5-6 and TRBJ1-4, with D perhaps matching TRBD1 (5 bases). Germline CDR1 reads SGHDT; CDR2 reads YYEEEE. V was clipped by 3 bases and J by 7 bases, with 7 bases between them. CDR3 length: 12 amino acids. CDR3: CASSWGGEKLFF. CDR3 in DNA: TGTGCCAGCAGCTGGGGGGGTGAAAAACTGTTTTTT. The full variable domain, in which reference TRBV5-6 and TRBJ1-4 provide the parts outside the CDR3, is DAGVTQSPTHLIKTRGQQVTLRCSPKSGHDTVSWYQQALGQGPQFIFQYYEEEERQRGNFPDRFSGHQFPNYSSELNVNALLLGDSALYLCASSWGGEKLFFGSGTQLSVL.

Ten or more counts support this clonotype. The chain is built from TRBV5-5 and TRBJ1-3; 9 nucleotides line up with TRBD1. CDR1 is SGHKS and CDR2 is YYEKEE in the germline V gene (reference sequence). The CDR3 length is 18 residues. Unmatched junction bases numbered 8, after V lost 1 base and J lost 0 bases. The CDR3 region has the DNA TGTGCCAGCAGCTTGAACTACGGACAGGGGACCTCTGGAAACACCATATATTTT. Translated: CASSLNYGQGTSGNTIYF.

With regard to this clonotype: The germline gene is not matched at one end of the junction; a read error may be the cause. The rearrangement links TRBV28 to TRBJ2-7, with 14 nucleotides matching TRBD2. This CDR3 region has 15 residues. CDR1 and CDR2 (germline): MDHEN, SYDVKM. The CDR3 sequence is CASSLWTSGRNEQYF. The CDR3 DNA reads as TGTGCCAGCAGTCTATGGACTAGCGGGAGGAACGAGCAGTACTTC.

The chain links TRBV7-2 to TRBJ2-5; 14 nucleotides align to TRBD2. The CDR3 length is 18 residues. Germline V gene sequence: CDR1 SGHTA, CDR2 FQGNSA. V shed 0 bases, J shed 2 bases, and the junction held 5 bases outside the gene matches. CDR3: CASSLATSGGARQETQYF. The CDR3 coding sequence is TGTGCCAGCAGCTTAGCGACTAGCGGGGGGGCGCGGCAAGAGACCCAGTACTTC.

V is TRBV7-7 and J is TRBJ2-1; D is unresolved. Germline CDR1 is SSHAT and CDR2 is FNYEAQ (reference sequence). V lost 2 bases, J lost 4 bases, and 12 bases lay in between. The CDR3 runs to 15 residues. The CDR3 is CASSLKVSPYNEQFF. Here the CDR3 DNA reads TGTGCCAGCAGCTTAAAGGTCTCACCATACAATGAGCAGTTCTTC.

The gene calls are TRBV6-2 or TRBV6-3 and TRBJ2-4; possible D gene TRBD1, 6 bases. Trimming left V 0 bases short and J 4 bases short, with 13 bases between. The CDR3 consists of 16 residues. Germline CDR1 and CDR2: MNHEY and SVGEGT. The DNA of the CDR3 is TGTGCCAGCAGTTACTCAGAGTGGCAGGGGAAAAACATTCAGTACTTC. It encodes CASSYSEWQGKNIQYF.

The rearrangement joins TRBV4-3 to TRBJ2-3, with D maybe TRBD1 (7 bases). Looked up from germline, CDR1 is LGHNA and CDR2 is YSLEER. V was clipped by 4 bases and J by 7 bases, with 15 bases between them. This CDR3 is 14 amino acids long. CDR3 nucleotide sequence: TGCGCCAGCAGCCTTACGGAGGGGGCGAATACGCAGTATTTT. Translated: CASSLTEGANTQYF.

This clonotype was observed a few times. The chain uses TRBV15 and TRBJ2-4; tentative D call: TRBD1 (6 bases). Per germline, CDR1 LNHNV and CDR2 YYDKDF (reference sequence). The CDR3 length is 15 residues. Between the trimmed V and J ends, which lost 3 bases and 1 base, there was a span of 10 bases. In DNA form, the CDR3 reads TGTGCCACCAGCAGCCGGGACAATGCCAAAAACATTCAGTACTTC. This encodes CATSSRDNAKNIQYF.

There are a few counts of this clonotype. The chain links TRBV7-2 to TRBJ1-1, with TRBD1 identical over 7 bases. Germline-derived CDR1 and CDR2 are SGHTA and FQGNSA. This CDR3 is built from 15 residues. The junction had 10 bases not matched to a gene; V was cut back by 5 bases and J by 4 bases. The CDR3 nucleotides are TGTGCCAGCAGCCACCCCGACAGGGATCTCACTGAAGCTTTCTTT. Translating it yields CASSHPDRDLTEAFF.

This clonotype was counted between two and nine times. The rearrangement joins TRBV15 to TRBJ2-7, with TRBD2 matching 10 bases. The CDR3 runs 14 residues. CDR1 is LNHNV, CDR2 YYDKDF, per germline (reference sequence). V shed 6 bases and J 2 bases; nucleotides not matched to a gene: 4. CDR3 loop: CATRAGTSAYEQYF. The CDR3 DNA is TGTGCCACCAGAGCCGGGACTAGCGCCTACGAGCAGTACTTC.

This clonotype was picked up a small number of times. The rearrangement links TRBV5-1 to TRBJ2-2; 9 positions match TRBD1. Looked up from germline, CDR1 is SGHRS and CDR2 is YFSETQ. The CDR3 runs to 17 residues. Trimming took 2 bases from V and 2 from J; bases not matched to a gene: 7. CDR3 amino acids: CASSFQGQGPNTGELFF. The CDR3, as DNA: TGCGCCAGCAGCTTCCAAGGACAGGGGCCAAACACCGGGGAGCTGTTTTTT.

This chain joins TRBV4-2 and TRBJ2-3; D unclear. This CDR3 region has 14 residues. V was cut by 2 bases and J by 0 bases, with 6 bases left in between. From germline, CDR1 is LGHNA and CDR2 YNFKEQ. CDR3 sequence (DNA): TGTGCCAGCAGCCAAACTACTAGCACAGATACGCAGTATTTT. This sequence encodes CASSQTTSTDTQYF.

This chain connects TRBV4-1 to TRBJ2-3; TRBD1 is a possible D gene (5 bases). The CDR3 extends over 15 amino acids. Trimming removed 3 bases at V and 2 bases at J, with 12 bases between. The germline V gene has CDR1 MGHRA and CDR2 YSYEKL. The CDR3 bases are TGCGCCAGCAGCCACCCGACAGATCTCACAGATACGCAGTATTTT. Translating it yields CASSHPTDLTDTQYF.

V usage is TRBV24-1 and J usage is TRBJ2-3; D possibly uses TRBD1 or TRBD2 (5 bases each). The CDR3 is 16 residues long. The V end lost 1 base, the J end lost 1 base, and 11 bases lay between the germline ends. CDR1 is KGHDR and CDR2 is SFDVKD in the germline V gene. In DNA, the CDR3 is TGTGCCACCAGTGATTTATTGAGGGGTGGCACAGATACGCAGTATTTT. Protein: CATSDLLRGGTDTQYF.

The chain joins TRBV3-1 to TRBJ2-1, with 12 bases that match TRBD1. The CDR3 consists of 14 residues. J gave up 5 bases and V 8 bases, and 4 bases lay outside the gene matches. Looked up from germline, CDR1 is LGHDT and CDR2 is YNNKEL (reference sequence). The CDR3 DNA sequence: TGTGCCAGCGGGGACAGGGGGCTAAACAATGAGCAGTTCTTC. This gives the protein CASGDRGLNNEQFF.

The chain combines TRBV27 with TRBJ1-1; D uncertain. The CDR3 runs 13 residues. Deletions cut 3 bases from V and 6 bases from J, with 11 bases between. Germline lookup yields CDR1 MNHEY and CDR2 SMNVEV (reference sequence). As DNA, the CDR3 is TGTGCCAGCAGTTTCGGAGGCCTATCTGAAGCTTTCTTT. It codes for CASSFGGLSEAFF.

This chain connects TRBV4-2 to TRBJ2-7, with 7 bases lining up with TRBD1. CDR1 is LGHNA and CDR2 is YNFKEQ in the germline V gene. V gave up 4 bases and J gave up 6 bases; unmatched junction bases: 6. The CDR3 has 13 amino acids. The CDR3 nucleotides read TGTGCCAGCAGCCCGAAGACAGGGCGCGAGCAGTACTTC. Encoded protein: CASSPKTGREQYF.

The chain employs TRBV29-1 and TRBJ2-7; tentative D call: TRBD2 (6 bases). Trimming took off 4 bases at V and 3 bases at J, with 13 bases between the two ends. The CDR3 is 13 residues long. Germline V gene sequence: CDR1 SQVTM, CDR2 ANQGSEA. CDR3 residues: CSVVVGLFYEQYF. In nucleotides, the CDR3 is TGCAGCGTTGTGGTGGGACTTTTCTACGAGCAGTACTTC.

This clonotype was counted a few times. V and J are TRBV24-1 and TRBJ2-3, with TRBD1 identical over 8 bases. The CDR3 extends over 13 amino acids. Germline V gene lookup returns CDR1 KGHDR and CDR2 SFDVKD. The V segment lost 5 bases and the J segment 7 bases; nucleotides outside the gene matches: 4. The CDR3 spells CATSGQGANTQYF. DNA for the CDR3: TGTGCCACCAGTGGCCAGGGGGCAAATACGCAGTATTTT.

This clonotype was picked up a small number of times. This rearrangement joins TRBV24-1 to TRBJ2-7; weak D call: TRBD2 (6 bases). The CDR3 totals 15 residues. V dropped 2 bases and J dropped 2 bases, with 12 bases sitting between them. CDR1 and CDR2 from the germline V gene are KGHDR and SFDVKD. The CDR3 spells CATSDSGRGTYEQYF. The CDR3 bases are TGTGCCACCAGTGATTCAGGACGGGGGACCTACGAGCAGTACTTC.